Each of the 6 T cell receptor beta chains below was sequenced from the same sample in a study of shared clonotypes between healthy human individuals. Some clones are missing from TCRdb's copy, which holds only in-frame ones; the method was immunoSEQ multiplex PCR. The sample has 2 million to 2.5 million clones, about 94% seen once. Sequenced material: naive CD4+ T cells sorted from blood. Subset indicated: CD45RA+ positively selected. Receptor source: a man younger than 35 in good health.

The chain is built from TRBV28 and TRBJ1-6, with D tentatively TRBD1 (6 bases). V was cut by 10 bases and J by 11 bases, with 21 bases left in between. The length of the CDR3 is 14 residues. Germline lookup yields CDR1 MDHEN and CDR2 SYDVKM. This CDR3 is CATISGGLRAPLHF. The DNA of the CDR3 is TGTGCCACCATATCGGGGGGCCTTAGGGCACCCCTCCACTTT.

V usage is TRBV6-5 and J usage is TRBJ2-7; a possible D gene is TRBD2 (5 bases). From germline, CDR1 is MNHEY and CDR2 SVGAGI. V lost 5 bases, J lost 5 bases, and 10 bases lay in between. This CDR3 has 12 amino acids. DNA for the CDR3: TGTGCCAGCAGTGTAGCGCCGAACGAGCAGTACTTC. It encodes CASSVAPNEQYF.

The genes are TRBV7-2 and TRBJ1-1; D is undetermined. V gave up 1 base and J gave up 2 bases, with 11 bases separating them. From germline, CDR1 is SGHTA and CDR2 FQGNSA. The CDR3 is made up of 15 amino acids. The CDR3 nucleotides are TGTGCCAGCAGCTTAGTGATAGGATCCAACACTGAAGCTTTCTTT. Protein product: CASSLVIGSNTEAFF.

The chain has TRBV7-9 and TRBJ2-3; TRBD2 is a possible D gene (6 bases). V dropped 1 base and J dropped 5 bases, with 13 bases sitting between them. Germline CDR1 reads SEHNR; CDR2 reads FQNEAQ (reference sequence). This CDR3 is 15 amino acids long. CDR3 protein: CASSLGPGSEDTQYF. CDR3 in DNA: TGTGCCAGCAGCTTAGGTCCCGGGAGTGAAGATACGCAGTATTTT.

V usage is TRBV11-1 and J usage is TRBJ2-6; D ambiguous. The CDR3 consists of 13 residues. V lost 8 bases and J lost 2, with 7 bases in between. The germline gives CDR1 SGHAT, CDR2 FQDESV (reference sequence). The CDR3 loop is CASLRAGANVLTF. The CDR3 DNA is TGTGCCAGCTTAAGAGCTGGGGCCAACGTCCTGACTTTC.

V and J are TRBV5-1 and TRBJ1-6; D not resolved. This CDR3 spans 13 amino acids. V was trimmed by 0 bases and J by 10 bases, leaving 8 bases between them. The V gene's germline CDR1 is SGHRS and CDR2 YFSETQ. In nucleotides, the CDR3 is TGCGCCAGCAGCTTGGAGCCAATGTCACCCCTCCACTTT. Translated, it gives CASSLEPMSPLHF.